These 14 T cell receptor beta chains share one sample of origin, sequenced in a study of long-term antiretroviral therapy in people with HIV. Sequencing used immunoSEQ v3.0 at survey level. Only in-frame clones appear in the TCRdb table, and some are missing; sequencing was by immunoSEQ multiplex PCR. The table includes over 9,500 clones, roughly 70% detected once. The sequencing here drew on unsorted PBMCs, taken 1.8 years before starting antiretroviral therapy. The receptors here all came from a man between 35 and 55 years old with HIV.

V and J are TRBV6-1 and TRBJ2-3; TRBD1 matches at 8 bases. Trimming cost V 5 bases and J 1 base; bases outside gene matches: 5. CDR1 MNHNS and CDR2 SASEGT come from the germline V gene. The CDR3 has 15 residues. This CDR3 is CASSSQGAGTDTQYF. In DNA, the CDR3 is TGTGCCAGCAGTTCTCAGGGGGCTGGCACAGATACGCAGTATTTT.

The rearrangement links TRBV5-1 to TRBJ1-1; the D is unclear. This CDR3 is built from 15 residues. Trimming pared 1 base from V and 3 bases from J, leaving 13 bases between. Per germline, CDR1 SGHRS and CDR2 YFSETQ. The CDR3 loop is CASSLTHGDYTEAFF. The CDR3 DNA follows: TGCGCCAGCAGCTTGACCCATGGTGACTACACTGAAGCTTTCTTT.

The J gene is TRBJ1-1, the V gene TRBV2; 8 bases line up with TRBD1. Germline V gene sequence: CDR1 SNHLY, CDR2 FYNNEI. V shed 3 bases, J shed 9 bases, and the junction held 3 bases outside the gene matches. The CDR3 loop spans 12 amino acids. The CDR3 coding sequence is TGTGCCAGCAGTGAGTGGGACAGGCAAGCTTTCTTT. Translating it yields CASSEWDRQAFF.

This clone was counted once. The chain is built from TRBV4-2 and TRBJ2-7; 9 nucleotides match TRBD2. The germline V gene has CDR1 LGHNA and CDR2 YNFKEQ. Trimming cost V 1 base and J 7 bases; bases outside gene matches: 2. This CDR3 contains 13 residues. In DNA form, the CDR3 reads TGTGCCAGCAGCCAAGCGCTAGCGGGGGAGCAGTACTTC. It codes for CASSQALAGEQYF.

The chain carries TRBV23-1 and TRBJ1-2; no clear D. TRBV23-1 has ORF status, its function being uncertain. The germline V and J ends were trimmed by 5 bases and 3 bases, with 19 bases remaining between them. The CDR3 sequence is 16 residues long. The CDR3 reads CASSSGPFGTDYGYTF. CDR3 in DNA: TGCGCCAGCAGTAGTGGGCCTTTCGGTACGGACTATGGCTACACCTTC.

This clone was counted a few times. The chain recombines TRBV5-1 with TRBJ1-5; weak D call: TRBD1 (5 bases). Trimming took off 0 bases at V and 7 bases at J, with 14 bases between the two ends. CDR3 length equals 15 residues. Germline V gene data show CDR1 as SGHRS and CDR2 as YFSETQ. This CDR3 reads CASSLAPGQGQPQHF. In DNA form, the CDR3 reads TGCGCCAGCAGCTTGGCTCCGGGTCAGGGACAGCCCCAGCATTTT. Full variable domain (remainder filled in from reference TRBV5-1 and TRBJ1-5): KAGVTQTPRYLIKTRGQQVTLSCSPISGHRSVSWYQQTPGQGLQFLFEYFSETQRNKGNFPGRFSGRQFSNSRSEMNVSTLELGDSALYLCASSLAPGQGQPQHFGDGTRLSIL.

V and J are TRBV6-6 and TRBJ1-2; D not resolved. CDR1 is MNHNY and CDR2 is SVGAGI in the germline V gene (reference sequence). The CDR3 sequence is 15 residues long. With 4 bases removed from V and 1 base from J, the gap between germline ends came to 13 bases. DNA of the CDR3: TGTGCCAGCAGTTCATTCGGGCCAGATAACTATGGCTACACCTTC. It is translated as CASSSFGPDNYGYTF.

The chain uses TRBV2 and TRBJ2-5; 8 bases are shared with TRBD1. Germline V gene data show CDR1 as SNHLY and CDR2 as FYNNEI. The V and J ends lost 8 bases and 4 bases, in that order; junction bases with no gene match: 9. The CDR3 sequence is 14 residues long. The CDR3 spells CASSLGRGPETQYF. The CDR3 DNA sequence: TGTGCCAGCTCCCTGGGCAGGGGGCCAGAGACCCAGTACTTC.

Only a few counts were recorded for this clone. The chain combines TRBV6-5 with TRBJ1-2; perhaps TRBD1 as D (5 bases). The CDR3 extends over 12 amino acids. Germline loops: CDR1 MNHEY, CDR2 SVGAGI. The ends were cut back, 6 bases at V and 11 bases at J, with 16 bases in the middle. The CDR3 region is CASSYGGAEYTF. The CDR3, as DNA: TGTGCCAGCAGCTACGGTGGGGCAGAATACACCTTC.

This clone was counted once. The chain combines TRBV5-1 with TRBJ1-2; a weak D match, TRBD1 (5 bases). Germline-derived CDR1 and CDR2 are SGHRS and YFSETQ. The germline V and J ends were trimmed by 0 bases and 3 bases, with 9 bases remaining between them. This CDR3 contains 14 residues. In nucleotides, the CDR3 is TGCGCCAGCAGCTTGGCCCCGGGGGACTATGGCTACACCTTC. Protein: CASSLAPGDYGYTF.

This clone was counted once. The gene calls are TRBV5-6 and TRBJ1-2; D uncertain. Germline V gene sequence: CDR1 SGHDT, CDR2 YYEEEE. Trimming left V 0 bases short and J 5 bases short, with 17 bases between. The CDR3 consists of 16 residues. CDR3 in amino acids: CASSLAGWGGNYGYTF. CDR3 in DNA: TGTGCCAGCAGCTTGGCCGGCTGGGGAGGGAATTATGGCTACACCTTC.

The chain uses TRBV18 and TRBJ2-7; D gene uncertain. The CDR3 is made up of 12 amino acids. Germline values: CDR1 KGHSH, CDR2 LQKENI. V was trimmed by 2 bases and J by 2 bases, leaving 4 bases between them. The CDR3 DNA reads TGTGCCAGCTCACCAACCCCCTACGAGCAGTACTTC. Translating gives CASSPTPYEQYF.

The count of this clone is one. V and J are TRBV6-6 and TRBJ1-1; no clear D. The CDR3 has 15 residues. Trimming removed 0 bases from V and 5 bases from J, with 13 bases in between. The germline CDR1 and CDR2 sequences are MNHNY and SVGAGI (reference sequence). The CDR3 sequence is CASSYSMEGRTEAFF. The CDR3 nucleotides read TGTGCCAGCAGTTACTCGATGGAGGGCCGGACTGAAGCTTTCTTT.

The V call is TRBV30, the J call TRBJ1-2; 7 bases agree with TRBD1. Trimming took 3 bases from V and 4 from J; bases not matched to a gene: 5. The CDR3 contains 13 residues. CDR1 is GTSNPN, CDR2 SVGIG, per germline (reference sequence). CDR3 nucleotides: TGTGCCTGGAGCTGGGACAGTCTCTATGGCTACACCTTC. Its translation: CAWSWDSLYGYTF.